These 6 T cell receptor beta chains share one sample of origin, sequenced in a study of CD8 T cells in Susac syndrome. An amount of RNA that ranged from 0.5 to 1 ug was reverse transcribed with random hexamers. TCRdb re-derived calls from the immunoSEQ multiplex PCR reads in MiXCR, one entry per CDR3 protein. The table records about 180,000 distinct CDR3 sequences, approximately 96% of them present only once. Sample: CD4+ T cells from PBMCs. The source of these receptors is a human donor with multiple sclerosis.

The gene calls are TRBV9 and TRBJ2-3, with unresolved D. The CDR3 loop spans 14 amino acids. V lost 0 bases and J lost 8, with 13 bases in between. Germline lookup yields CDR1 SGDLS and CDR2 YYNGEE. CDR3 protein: CASSVEWVAVTQYF. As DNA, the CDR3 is TGTGCCAGCAGCGTAGAGTGGGTAGCCGTTACGCAGTATTTT.

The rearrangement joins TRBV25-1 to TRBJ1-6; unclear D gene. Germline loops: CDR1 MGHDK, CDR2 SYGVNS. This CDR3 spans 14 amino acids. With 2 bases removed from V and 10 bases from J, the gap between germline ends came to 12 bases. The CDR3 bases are TGTGCCAGCAGTGAAGAAGGTAATCGATCACCCCTCCACTTT. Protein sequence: CASSEEGNRSPLHF.

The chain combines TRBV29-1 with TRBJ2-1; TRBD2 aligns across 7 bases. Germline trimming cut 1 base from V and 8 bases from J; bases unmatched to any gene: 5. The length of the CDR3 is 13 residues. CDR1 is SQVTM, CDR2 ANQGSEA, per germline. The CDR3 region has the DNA TGCAGCGTTGAAGGTGCGGGGGTTCATGAGCAGTTCTTC. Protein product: CSVEGAGVHEQFF.

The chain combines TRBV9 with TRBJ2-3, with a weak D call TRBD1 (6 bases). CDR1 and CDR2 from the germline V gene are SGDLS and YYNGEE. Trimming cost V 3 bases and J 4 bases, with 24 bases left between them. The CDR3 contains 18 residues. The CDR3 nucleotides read TGTGCCAGCAGCGCCCCAACGTCCAGGGGCCCTATTTCAGATACGCAGTATTTT. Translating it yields CASSAPTSRGPISDTQYF.

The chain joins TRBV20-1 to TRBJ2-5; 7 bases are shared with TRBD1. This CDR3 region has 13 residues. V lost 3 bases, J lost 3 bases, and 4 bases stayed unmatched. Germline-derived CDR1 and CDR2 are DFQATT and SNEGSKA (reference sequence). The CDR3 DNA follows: TGCAGTGCTAGCCGACAGGGAGAAGAGACCCAGTACTTC. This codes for CSASRQGEETQYF.

The CDR3 region is CATGPASYEQYF. In nucleotides, the CDR3 is TGTGCCACGGGCCCAGCATCCTACGAGCAGTACTTC. This chain uses TRBV27 with TRBJ2-7; D unresolved. Looked up from germline, CDR1 is MNHEY and CDR2 is SMNVEV (reference sequence). The CDR3 has 12 residues. Between the trimmed V and J ends, which lost 10 bases and 1 base, there was a span of 11 bases.